Presented here are 27 T cell receptor beta chains from one specimen sequenced in a study of CD8+ T cells in alopecia areata (dated by TCRdb to the late 2010s). Receptor amplification or capture employed the immunoSEQ multiplex PCR assay. To provide template for TCR sequencing, every sample had RNA extracted and reverse transcribed into cDNA. Drawn from immuneACCESS, this table holds only the in-frame rearrangements with V and J called that TCRdb kept. Clones are partly lost; checked studies trace under half to an unresolved V gene and leave the rest unexplained. Here the sample has under 350,000 clones; 58% occur a single time. More than 1.5% of the sample is held by the ten biggest clonotypes. What this sample's time point label stands for: 24 weeks on oral tofacitinib. Per the publication, the treatment or condition label means: oral pan-JAK inhibitor, 5-10 mg twice daily. Material: CD4+ T cells sorted from blood, obtained at week 24, from a patient treated with tofacitinib. The receptors shown here come from a human donor with alopecia areata.

There are a few counts of this clone. This same CDR3 is encoded by further DNA sequences in the sample. V usage is TRBV7-8 and J usage is TRBJ2-5; D is ambiguous. CDR1 and CDR2 (germline): SGHVS, FQNEAQ. This CDR3 has 11 residues. V shed 3 bases and J shed 3 bases, with 2 bases lying between them. Here the CDR3 DNA reads TGTGCCAGCAGCTTGAAAGAGACCCAGTACTTC. Translating it yields CASSLKETQYF.

This clone came up a few times. The CDR3 nucleotides read TGTGCCAGCAGCTCCCCGCGGGGGGGCAAAACAGATACGCAGTATTTT. Protein: CASSSPRGGKTDTQYF. The chain joins TRBV7-2 to TRBJ2-3; 9 bases align to TRBD2. J lost 3 bases, V lost 4 bases, and 8 bases had no gene match. This CDR3 contains 16 residues. Germline V gene sequence: CDR1 SGHTA, CDR2 FQGNSA.

The chain uses TRBV25-1 and TRBJ1-5, with unresolved D. The CDR3 consists of 14 residues. The ends were cut back, 7 bases at V and 0 bases at J, with 10 bases in the middle. Germline assignment: CDR1 MGHDK and CDR2 SYGVNS. CDR3 region: CASIWGYSNQPQHF. The CDR3 DNA follows: TGTGCCAGCATTTGGGGATATAGCAATCAGCCCCAGCATTTT.

The chain is built from TRBV29-1 and TRBJ1-5; 9 positions agree with TRBD1. This CDR3 spans 14 amino acids. Trimming cost V 6 bases and J 5 bases; bases outside gene matches: 8. The germline CDR1 and CDR2 sequences are SQVTM and ANQGSEA. The CDR3, as DNA: TGCAGCGTCGGGGGACAGGGAGGGCATCAGCCCCAGCATTTT. This encodes CSVGGQGGHQPQHF. Full variable domain (remainder filled in from reference TRBV29-1 and TRBJ1-5): SAVISQKPSRDICQRGTSLTIQCQVDSQVTMMFWYRQQPGQSLTLIATANQGSEATYESGFVIDKFPISRPNLTFSTLTVSNMSPEDSSIYLCSVGGQGGHQPQHFGDGTRLSIL.

The chain is built from TRBV20-1 and TRBJ1-2; no clear D. The CDR3 consists of 11 residues. Trimming shortened V by 1 base and J by 8 bases, and 8 bases separated the two germline ends. CDR1 and CDR2 from the germline V gene are DFQATT and SNEGSKA (reference sequence). CDR3 nucleotide sequence: TGCAGTGCTAGAGGAAAGGCGGGCTACACCTTC. As protein: CSARGKAGYTF.

The J gene is TRBJ2-1, the V gene TRBV7-3; weak D call: TRBD2 (6 bases). Trimming shortened V by 5 bases and J by 0 bases, and 20 bases separated the two germline ends. The CDR3 loop spans 18 amino acids. CDR1 and CDR2 from the germline V gene are SGHTA and FQGTGA. The CDR3: CASSPGTVGLGSYNEQFF. CDR3 DNA: TGTGCCAGCAGCCCCGGGACTGTAGGTCTGGGCTCCTACAATGAGCAGTTCTTC.

The chain recombines TRBV29-1 with TRBJ1-1, with D hard to call. Trimming left V 7 bases short and J 1 base short, with 16 bases between. CDR3 size: 14 residues. Germline V gene sequence: CDR1 SQVTM, CDR2 ANQGSEA. DNA of the CDR3: TGCAGCGCTCATGGCGTCCTAAAGAACACTGAAGCTTTCTTT. Protein: CSAHGVLKNTEAFF.

V usage is TRBV29-1 and J usage is TRBJ1-2; D is ambiguous. Germline CDR1 and CDR2: SQVTM and ANQGSEA. V was shortened by 4 bases and J by 2 bases, with 20 bases between the two germline ends. The CDR3 has 16 residues. CDR3 region: CSVAQRPLKVNYGYTF. Here the CDR3 DNA reads TGCAGCGTTGCCCAGAGGCCCCTGAAGGTCAACTATGGCTACACCTTC.

V and J are TRBV5-1 and TRBJ1-1, with D hard to call. This CDR3 is built from 13 residues. CDR1 and CDR2 from the germline V gene are SGHRS and YFSETQ. V lost 0 bases and J 7 bases, leaving 10 bases between the germline ends. This CDR3 reads CASSLAGYSEAFF. CDR3 coding DNA: TGCGCCAGCAGCTTGGCCGGGTACAGTGAAGCTTTCTTT.

Points on this clone: The identical CDR3 is also encoded by other nucleotide sequences in the sample. The CDR3 DNA sequence: TGTGCCTGGGGGACAGCAGACACCGGGGAGCTGTTTTTT. This gives the protein CAWGTADTGELFF. This chain uses TRBV30 with TRBJ2-2, with 7 bases identical to TRBD1. With 5 bases clipped from V and 3 bases from J, the junction kept 3 bases outside the gene matches. The germline V gene has CDR1 GTSNPN and CDR2 SVGIG (reference sequence). CDR3 length: 13 amino acids.

This chain links TRBV15 with TRBJ1-6; possibly TRBD1 for D (5 bases). CDR3 size: 20 residues. Germline CDR1 is LNHNV and CDR2 is YYDKDF (reference sequence). V dropped 0 bases and J dropped 0 bases, with 18 bases sitting between them. CDR3 sequence: CATSRDRPRGFSSYNSPLHF. CDR3 sequence (DNA): TGTGCCACCAGCAGAGACCGTCCACGGGGCTTCAGCTCCTATAATTCACCCCTCCACTTT.

The rearrangement joins TRBV28 to TRBJ2-4; D is perhaps TRBD2 (6 bases). The CDR3 covers 16 residues. Germline V CDR1 and CDR2: MDHEN, SYDVKM. Trimming removed 2 bases from V and 8 bases from J, with 19 bases in between. CDR3 nucleotides: TGTGCCAGCAGTTTAGCCTCCGGGAGCCTTGGGGACATTCAGTACTTC. This sequence encodes CASSLASGSLGDIQYF.

In its sample, this clone was seen a few times. Other nucleotide sequences from this sample produce the same CDR3. CDR3: CSVERQGTDTQYF. The CDR3 DNA reads as TGCAGCGTTGAGCGGCAGGGCACAGATACGCAGTATTTT. This rearrangement joins TRBV29-1 to TRBJ2-3; D call uncertain. The CDR3 spans 13 residues. The germline gives CDR1 SQVTM, CDR2 ANQGSEA. The ends were cut back, 3 bases at V and 1 base at J, with 8 bases in the middle.

V is TRBV2 and J is TRBJ2-1; perhaps TRBD2 as D (6 bases). Trimming took 8 bases from V and 12 from J, leaving 26 bases between them. Looked up from germline, CDR1 is SNHLY and CDR2 is FYNNEI. The CDR3 is 15 amino acids. In nucleotides, the CDR3 is TGTGCCAGCCTTATTTCCGGGAGTCCAGCGGCTGGGCAGTTCTTC. This gives the protein CASLISGSPAAGQFF. The variable domain in full, completed from reference TRBV2 and TRBJ2-1, reads EPEVTQTPSHQVTQMGQEVILRCVPISNHLYFYWYRQILGQKVEFLVSFYNNEISEKSEIFDDQFSVERPDGSNFTLKIRSTKLEDSAMYFCASLISGSPAAGQFFGPGTRLTVL.

This chain uses TRBV5-1 with TRBJ2-3; D gene uncertain. Deletions cut 3 bases from V and 5 bases from J, with 4 bases between. Per the germline V gene, CDR1 is SGHRS and CDR2 is YFSETQ. This CDR3 spans 11 amino acids. The DNA of the CDR3 is TGCGCCAGCAGCTGGGGAGATACGCAGTATTTT. This codes for CASSWGDTQYF.

This sequence joins TRBV27 and TRBJ1-6; no definite D call. The CDR3 runs to 12 residues. Germline V CDR1 and CDR2: MNHEY, SMNVEV (reference sequence). The germline V and J ends were trimmed by 4 bases and 11 bases, with 9 bases remaining between them. The CDR3 nucleotides are TGTGCCAGCAGTTCTCTTAGAACACCCCTCCACTTT. Translating it yields CASSSLRTPLHF.

In regard to this clone: Its ends do not fully match the called genes, so a read error is possible. The chain joins TRBV29-1 to TRBJ2-4, with D unresolved. Germline-derived CDR1 and CDR2 are SQVTM and ANQGSEA. The CDR3 sequence is 11 residues long. The DNA for the CDR3 is TGCAGCGTGGAAGTGAAAAACATTCAGTACTTC. It specifies CSVEVKNIQYF.

CDR3: CASSPRQAHVYEQYF. CDR3 in DNA: TGTGCCAGCAGCCCGAGACAGGCACACGTCTACGAGCAGTACTTC. The V gene is TRBV7-2, the J gene TRBJ2-7; D is possibly TRBD1 (6 bases). CDR3 length: 15 residues. With 5 bases removed from V and 3 bases from J, the gap between germline ends came to 17 bases. CDR1 is SGHTA, CDR2 FQGNSA, per germline.

This clone was seen once. The chain links TRBV28 to TRBJ2-5, with TRBD2 matching 15 bases. Per germline, CDR1 MDHEN and CDR2 SYDVKM. With V trimmed by 4 bases and J by 5 bases, 11 bases remained unmatched. The CDR3 is 18 residues long. The CDR3 DNA is TGTGCCAGCAGTTGCCGAAGAGGGACTAGCGGGGGGTTCGAGACCCAGTACTTC. This sequence encodes CASSCRRGTSGGFETQYF.

The gene calls are TRBV6-5 and TRBJ1-6; 7 positions agree with TRBD1. Germline V gene lookup returns CDR1 MNHEY and CDR2 SVGAGI. The CDR3 is made up of 15 amino acids. With 2 bases clipped from V and 4 bases from J, the junction kept 2 bases outside the gene matches. The CDR3 loop reads CASSYGTAYNSPLHF. In nucleotides, the CDR3 is TGTGCCAGCAGTTACGGGACAGCGTATAATTCACCCCTCCACTTT.

This clone was observed once. J is TRBJ2-5 and V is TRBV7-2; tentative D call: TRBD1 (6 bases). This CDR3 has 16 residues. Trimming cost V 2 bases and J 3 bases, with 16 bases left between them. CDR1 is SGHTA, CDR2 FQGNSA, per germline. The CDR3, as DNA: TGTGCCAGCAGCTTAAACCCCCCGAGGACAGAAGAGACCCAGTACTTC. Translated: CASSLNPPRTEETQYF.

This clone was counted once. V and J are TRBV29-1 and TRBJ2-7; no definite D call. CDR3 size: 12 residues. V was shortened by 4 bases and J by 2 bases, with 9 bases between the two germline ends. Germline V gene lookup returns CDR1 SQVTM and CDR2 ANQGSEA. For the CDR3, the DNA is TGCAGCGTTGCCCCCAGGACCTACGAGCAGTACTTC. Amino acids: CSVAPRTYEQYF.

This chain joins TRBV29-1 and TRBJ2-3, with TRBD2 matching over 8 bases. Trimming cost V 4 bases and J 0 bases; bases outside gene matches: 15. The CDR3 is made up of 18 amino acids. Germline V gives CDR1 SQVTM, CDR2 ANQGSEA. The CDR3 nucleotides read TGCAGCGTTGCGAAATCCGGGGGGGTTCCAATGAGCACAGATACGCAGTATTTT. It yields the protein CSVAKSGGVPMSTDTQYF.

The V and J genes are TRBV25-1 and TRBJ1-4; 7 bases align to TRBD1. Unmatched junction bases numbered 15, after V lost 6 bases and J lost 8 bases. The CDR3 runs 16 residues. From germline, CDR1 is MGHDK and CDR2 SYGVNS. CDR3 in DNA: TGTGCCAGCAGACCCACCGGAGGGGGCGCAGGGGAAAAACTGTTTTTT. Encoded protein: CASRPTGGGAGEKLFF.

The chain has TRBV6-5 and TRBJ2-5, with 7 bases fitting TRBD1. J gave up 2 bases and V 6 bases, and 9 bases lay outside the gene matches. CDR3 length: 15 amino acids. The germline gives CDR1 MNHEY, CDR2 SVGAGI. The CDR3 protein is CASSRMTGTQETQYF. CDR3 coding DNA: TGTGCCAGCAGCAGAATGACAGGGACACAAGAGACCCAGTACTTC.

CDR3 protein: CAWRRGGDGYTF. CDR3 sequence (DNA): TGTGCCTGGAGAAGGGGAGGGGATGGCTACACCTTC. The rearrangement links TRBV30 to TRBJ1-2, with D possibly being TRBD1 (5 bases). CDR3 length: 12 amino acids. The V end lost 3 bases, the J end lost 6 bases, and 11 bases lay between the germline ends. Germline V gene sequence: CDR1 GTSNPN, CDR2 SVGIG (reference sequence).

The V call is TRBV2, the J call TRBJ1-2; D call uncertain. This CDR3 is 15 amino acids long. CDR1 is SNHLY and CDR2 is FYNNEI in the germline V gene. V was shortened by 1 base and J by 4 bases, with 13 bases between the two germline ends. The CDR3 reads CASSEGLGLGYGYTF. The CDR3 coding sequence is TGTGCCAGCAGTGAAGGGCTCGGGCTGGGCTATGGCTACACCTTC.